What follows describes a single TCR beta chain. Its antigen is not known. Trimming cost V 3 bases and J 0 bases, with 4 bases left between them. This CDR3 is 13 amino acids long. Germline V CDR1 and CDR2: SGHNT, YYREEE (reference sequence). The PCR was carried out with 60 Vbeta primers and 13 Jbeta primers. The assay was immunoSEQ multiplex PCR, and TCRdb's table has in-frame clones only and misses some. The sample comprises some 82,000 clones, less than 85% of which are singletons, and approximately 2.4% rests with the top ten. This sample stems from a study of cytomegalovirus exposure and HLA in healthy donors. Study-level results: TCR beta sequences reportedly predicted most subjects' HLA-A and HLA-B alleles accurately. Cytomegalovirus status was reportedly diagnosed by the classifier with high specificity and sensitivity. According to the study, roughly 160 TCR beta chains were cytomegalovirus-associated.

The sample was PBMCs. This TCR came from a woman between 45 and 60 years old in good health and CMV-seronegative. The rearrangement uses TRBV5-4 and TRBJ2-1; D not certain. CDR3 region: CASSSSSYNEQFF. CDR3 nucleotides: TGTGCCAGCAGCTCGAGCTCCTACAATGAGCAGTTCTTC.